What follows are 10 T cell receptor beta chains derived from one specimen sequenced in a study of T-cell memory formation after mild COVID-19. TCRdb called the 5' RACE reads again in MiXCR, with one record for every CDR3 protein. The profile shows 450,000 to 650,000 distinct CDR3 sequences, approximately 18% of them singletons. The sample taken for sequencing was PBMCs or a T cell subset sorted from them (not recorded which). All receptors come from an adult woman who had mild COVID-19 (a few samples of this study predate the infection). Cell type and time point are not known.

The J gene is TRBJ2-1, the V gene TRBV12-3 or TRBV12-4; 8 positions match TRBD2. The CDR3 spans 13 residues. Trimming at V came to 4 bases and at J to 9 bases, leaving 5 bases not matched to a gene. CDR3 nucleotides: TGTGCCAGCAGTTGGAGCGGGAGCGGTGAGCAGTTCTTC. Residues: CASSWSGSGEQFF.

The genes are TRBV6-1 and TRBJ2-2; D is possibly TRBD1 (5 bases). The germline V and J ends were trimmed by 2 bases and 3 bases, with 10 bases remaining between them. The CDR3 sequence is 15 residues long. CDR1 and CDR2 (germline): MNHNS, SASEGT. The CDR3 sequence is CASSEKTDHTGELFF. CDR3 bases: TGTGCCAGCAGTGAAAAGACAGATCACACCGGGGAGCTGTTTTTT.

This chain links TRBV9 with TRBJ1-2, with a weak D call TRBD1 (6 bases). Germline-derived CDR1 and CDR2 are SGDLS and YYNGEE. The CDR3 loop spans 19 amino acids. Trimming removed 0 bases from V and 2 bases from J, with 23 bases in between. The CDR3: CASSVVGGGAAMENYGYTF. CDR3 DNA: TGTGCCAGCAGCGTAGTAGGCGGGGGGGCCGCCATGGAGAACTATGGCTACACCTTC.

This clonotype showed up many times. V gene TRBV7-9 combines with J gene TRBJ1-6, with 7 bases fitting TRBD1. Trimming removed 3 bases from V and 7 bases from J; junction bases left unmatched: 6. The germline V gene has CDR1 SEHNR and CDR2 FQNEAQ (reference sequence). The CDR3 spans 15 residues. DNA of the CDR3: TGTGCCAGCAGCTTCAGGGACAGCGAGAATTCACCCCTCCACTTT. Its translation is CASSFRDSENSPLHF.

The V and J genes are TRBV15 and TRBJ1-5; the D gene is possibly TRBD1 (5 bases). The CDR3 runs to 15 residues. Trimming took off 0 bases at V and 5 bases at J, with 11 bases between the two ends. Per the germline V gene, CDR1 is LNHNV and CDR2 is YYDKDF (reference sequence). The CDR3 nucleotides read TGTGCCACCAGCAGAGATGTGGGGGAGGATCAGCCCCAGCATTTT. Translating it yields CATSRDVGEDQPQHF.

This clonotype has a handful of counts. This sequence joins TRBV7-9 and TRBJ1-1; 9 nucleotides match TRBD1. The germline CDR1 and CDR2 sequences are SEHNR and FQNEAQ (reference sequence). The CDR3 consists of 14 residues. J gave up 1 base and V 7 bases, and 4 bases lay outside the gene matches. Here the CDR3 DNA reads TGTGCCAGCAACCGGGGACAGGGGAACACTGAAGCTTTCTTT. It is translated as CASNRGQGNTEAFF. The complete variable domain, with remaining parts taken from reference TRBV7-9 and TRBJ1-1, reads DTGVSQNPRHKITKRGQNVTFRCDPISEHNRLYWYRQTLGQGPEFLTYFQNEAQLEKSRLLSDRFSAERPKGSFSTLEIQRTEQGDSAMYLCASNRGQGNTEAFFGQGTRLTVV.

The chain recombines TRBV18 with TRBJ2-3; D might be TRBD1 (6 bases). The germline gives CDR1 KGHSH, CDR2 LQKENI. Trimming took 4 bases from V and 2 from J, leaving 19 bases between them. The CDR3 sequence is 17 residues long. The CDR3 loop is CASSQEGRDTVTDTQYF. The CDR3 region has the DNA TGTGCCAGCTCACAAGAAGGCCGGGACACCGTCACAGATACGCAGTATTTT.

This chain links TRBV7-9 with TRBJ1-2, with TRBD1 matching over 10 bases. The CDR3 is 16 residues long. V was pared by 5 bases and J by 8 bases, with 14 bases of the junction left unmatched. Germline CDR1 reads SEHNR; CDR2 reads FQNEAQ (reference sequence). This chain's CDR3 is CASSGRGTGAHGGYTF. The CDR3, as DNA: TGTGCCAGCAGCGGGAGAGGGACAGGGGCGCACGGGGGCTACACCTTC.

The rearrangement links TRBV11-3 to TRBJ2-2, with D unclear. This CDR3 is 15 amino acids long. Trimming left V 1 base short and J 1 base short, with 7 bases between. From germline, CDR1 is SGHNT and CDR2 YENEEA. The CDR3 sequence: CASSLGEGNTGELFF. The CDR3 DNA is TGTGCCAGCAGCTTAGGAGAAGGGAACACCGGGGAGCTGTTTTTT.

The chain recombines TRBV6-5 with TRBJ2-1; D uncertain. CDR1 and CDR2 (germline): MNHEY, SVGAGI. V dropped 4 bases and J dropped 9 bases, with 13 bases sitting between them. This CDR3 spans 13 amino acids. CDR3 sequence reads: CASSSPHYAEQFF. The CDR3 DNA is TGTGCCAGCAGTTCCCCACATTATGCTGAGCAGTTCTTC.